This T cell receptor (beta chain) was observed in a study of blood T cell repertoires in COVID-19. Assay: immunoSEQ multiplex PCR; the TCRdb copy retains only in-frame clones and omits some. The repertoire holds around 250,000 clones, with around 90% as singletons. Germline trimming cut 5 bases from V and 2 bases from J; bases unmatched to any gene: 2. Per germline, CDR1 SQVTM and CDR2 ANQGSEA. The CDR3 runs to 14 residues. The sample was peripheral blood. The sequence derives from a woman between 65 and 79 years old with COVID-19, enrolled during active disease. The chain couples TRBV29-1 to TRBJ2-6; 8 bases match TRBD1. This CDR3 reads CSVKQGAGANVLTF. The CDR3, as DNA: TGCAGCGTTAAACAGGGGGCTGGGGCCAACGTCCTGACTTTC.